The 5 T cell receptor beta chains below all came from one sample that was sequenced in a study of blood T cell repertoires in COVID-19. Measured with immunoSEQ multiplex PCR; TCRdb has only the in-frame clones, and not every one. The data hold some 220,000 clones, with around 82% observed a single time. Sequenced: peripheral blood. These receptors were obtained from a human donor in a cohort sampled during active COVID-19.

The chain uses TRBV5-1 and TRBJ1-4, with TRBD1 matching 7 bases. V lost 1 base to trimming and J lost 5 bases; unmatched junction nucleotides: 5. CDR3 size: 15 residues. CDR1 and CDR2 (germline): SGHRS, YFSETQ. CDR3 loop: CASSLTGTVNEKLFF. The CDR3 DNA reads TGCGCCAGCAGCTTGACCGGGACAGTGAATGAAAAACTGTTTTTT.

The sample holds a few counts of this clone. The gene calls are TRBV10-3 and TRBJ1-1; D gene uncertain. Germline V gene data show CDR1 as ENHRY and CDR2 as SYGVKD. Deletions cut 5 bases from V and 7 bases from J, with 11 bases between. This CDR3 comprises 12 residues. Here the CDR3 DNA reads TGTGCCATCAGTCCCCAGGTTGGTGAAGCTTTCTTT. Its protein is CAISPQVGEAFF.

V gene TRBV3-1 (or the pseudogene TRBV3-2) combines with J gene TRBJ1-3; D is possibly TRBD1 (6 bases). Germline V CDR1 and CDR2: LGHDT, YNNKEL (reference sequence). The ends were cut back, 2 bases at V and 3 bases at J, with 8 bases in the middle. The CDR3 is 14 amino acids. The CDR3 is CASSQTGSGNTIYF. The CDR3 DNA is TGTGCCAGCAGCCAAACAGGGAGTGGAAACACCATATATTTT.

The chain carries TRBV12-5 and TRBJ2-1; 12 bases are shared with TRBD2. The CDR3 contains 18 residues. CDR1 is LGHNT and CDR2 is FRNRAP in the germline V gene. The V gene end was trimmed by 1 base and the J gene end by 8 bases; junction bases not matched to a gene: 12. CDR3 nucleotide sequence: TGTGCTAGTGGTTTGGGTTTCCTAGCGGGAGGGCCGGGCGATGAGCAGTTCTTC. Its protein is CASGLGFLAGGPGDEQFF.

This chain joins TRBV6-5 and TRBJ1-4; 9 positions agree with TRBD1. Germline V gene lookup returns CDR1 MNHEY and CDR2 SVGAGI. The CDR3 length is 16 residues. Trimming took 4 bases from V and 0 from J; bases not matched to a gene: 3. The CDR3 is CASSWDRAATNEKLFF. The CDR3 nucleotides are TGTGCCAGCAGTTGGGACAGGGCAGCAACTAATGAAAAACTGTTTTTT.